The 17 T cell receptor beta chains listed next were all sequenced from one sample in a study of blood T cell repertoires in COVID-19. Clones were read by immunoSEQ multiplex PCR, and TCRdb kept only the in-frame ones, dropping some. In the table there are about 140,000 clones, approximately 78% of which are singletons. Sequenced material: peripheral blood. The source of these receptors is a woman aged 80 or over with acute or convalescent COVID-19.

This clone was recorded a few times. The chain carries TRBV10-1 and TRBJ1-2, with a tentative D call TRBD1 (6 bases). CDR3 length equals 14 residues. Germline V gene data show CDR1 as WNHNN and CDR2 as SYGVQD (reference sequence). Trimming removed 0 bases from V and 8 bases from J, with 13 bases in between. In nucleotides, the CDR3 is TGCGCCAGCAGTGAGTCGTCAGGGGCCGCCGGCTACACCTTC. This sequence encodes CASSESSGAAGYTF.

This clone was observed once. The chain uses TRBV28 and TRBJ2-6; D possibly corresponds to TRBD2 (5 bases). V shed 6 bases and J shed 2 bases, with 8 bases lying between them. The length of the CDR3 is 14 residues. Germline V lookup: CDR1 MDHEN, CDR2 SYDVKM. CDR3 loop: CASRRVTGANVLTF. The CDR3 DNA reads as TGTGCCAGCAGGCGGGTAACTGGGGCCAACGTCCTGACTTTC.

This chain connects TRBV19 to TRBJ1-1, with a tentative D call TRBD1 (6 bases). The CDR3 has 13 residues. Germline CDR1 is LNHDA and CDR2 is SQIVND (reference sequence). V was pared by 4 bases and J by 5 bases, with 11 bases between. Written as DNA, the CDR3 is TGTGCCAGTAGTAACCAGGGGCAGACTGAAGCTTTCTTT. Translating it yields CASSNQGQTEAFF.

This clone was seen only a few times. The V and J genes are TRBV5-1 and TRBJ1-6; TRBD1 matches 7 bases. After removal of 0 bases from V and 4 bases from J, the junction contained 7 bases not matched to a gene. The CDR3 has 17 amino acids. From germline, CDR1 is SGHRS and CDR2 YFSETQ. The CDR3, as DNA: TGCGCCAGCAGCTTGGGAGGAAGGGGACAGTATAATTCACCCCTCCACTTT. Protein sequence: CASSLGGRGQYNSPLHF.

This clone was seen more than once but under ten times. The rearrangement uses TRBV7-2 and TRBJ2-5, with 7 bases aligning to TRBD1. Trimming cost V 0 bases and J 5 bases; bases outside gene matches: 6. The germline V gene encodes CDR1 SGHTA and CDR2 FQGNSA. The CDR3 spans 15 residues. The CDR3 sequence is CASSLAQGQWETQYF. The CDR3 region has the DNA TGTGCCAGCAGCTTAGCGCAGGGACAGTGGGAGACCCAGTACTTC.

V and J are TRBV30 and TRBJ1-1, with 7 bases lining up with TRBD1. The CDR3 is made up of 17 amino acids. V gave up 3 bases and J gave up 3 bases; unmatched junction bases: 16. Germline V gene sequence: CDR1 GTSNPN, CDR2 SVGIG (reference sequence). DNA of the CDR3: TGTGCCTGGAGGGCCCAGGACAGGACGATGACGGACACTGAAGCTTTCTTT. This codes for CAWRAQDRTMTDTEAFF.

The chain combines TRBV6-1 with TRBJ1-6; D remains ambiguous. Germline V gives CDR1 MNHNS, CDR2 SASEGT. The CDR3 loop spans 14 amino acids. With 0 bases removed from V and 13 bases from J, the gap between germline ends came to 13 bases. CDR3 loop: CASSEAPERRPLHF. The DNA for the CDR3 is TGTGCCAGCAGTGAAGCACCGGAAAGGCGGCCCCTCCACTTT.

The chain recombines TRBV7-8 with TRBJ2-1; TRBD2 matches 11 bases. Trimming at V came to 5 bases and at J to 6 bases, leaving 18 bases not matched to a gene. This CDR3 region has 19 residues. Germline CDR1 SGHVS, CDR2 FQNEAQ. Written as DNA, the CDR3 is TGTGCCAGCAGCCTCCCCGAGGGTCTAGCGGGGGGACTAATCAATGAGCAGTTCTTC. Protein: CASSLPEGLAGGLINEQFF.

CDR3 sequence: CASRAGGAIRGYTF. Written as DNA, the CDR3 is TGCGCCAGCAGGGCAGGGGGCGCGATACGTGGCTACACCTTC. The V call is TRBV10-2, the J call TRBJ1-2; 8 nucleotides line up with TRBD1. Per germline, CDR1 WSHSY and CDR2 SAAADI. V dropped 6 bases and J dropped 7; count of bases not matched to a gene: 10. The CDR3 is 14 residues long.

The chain has TRBV2 and TRBJ1-5; unclear D gene. V lost 7 bases and J 0 bases, leaving 19 bases between the germline ends. In germline, CDR1 is SNHLY, CDR2 FYNNEI. CDR3 size: 17 residues. The CDR3 is CASTPDVGSYSNQPQHF. CDR3 bases: TGTGCCAGCACCCCAGATGTCGGGTCCTATAGCAATCAGCCCCAGCATTTT.

The chain couples TRBV27 to TRBJ1-2; tentative D call: TRBD1 (5 bases). V gave up 5 bases and J gave up 1 base, with 14 bases separating them. The CDR3 contains 15 residues. The germline V gene encodes CDR1 MNHEY and CDR2 SMNVEV (reference sequence). Written as DNA, the CDR3 is TGTGCCAGCAGTGCCCAAAAGGGGATTAACTATGGCTACACCTTC. Its protein is CASSAQKGINYGYTF.

The rearrangement uses TRBV7-2 and TRBJ2-2; no definite D call. Trimming shortened V by 0 bases and J by 0 bases, and 11 bases separated the two germline ends. CDR1 SGHTA and CDR2 FQGNSA come from the germline V gene. This CDR3 spans 17 amino acids. CDR3: CASSLAVRITNTGELFF. As DNA, the CDR3 is TGTGCCAGCAGCTTAGCCGTCAGGATAACGAACACCGGGGAGCTGTTTTTT.

V gene TRBV7-8 combines with J gene TRBJ1-4; D unresolved. In germline, CDR1 is SGHVS, CDR2 FQNEAQ. The CDR3 loop spans 15 amino acids. The V and J ends lost 4 bases and 5 bases respectively, with 14 bases between them. DNA of the CDR3: TGTGCCAGCAGCTCCCGGACTGCGCCCAATGAAAAACTGTTTTTT. Translated, it gives CASSSRTAPNEKLFF.

Only a few counts were recorded for this clone. This sequence joins TRBV6-6 and TRBJ1-6; D gene ambiguous. Deletions cut 9 bases from V and 7 bases from J, with 10 bases between. Per germline, CDR1 MNHNY and CDR2 SVGAGI (reference sequence). The CDR3 runs to 12 residues. The CDR3 region is CASLGANSPLHF. CDR3 nucleotides: TGTGCCAGTTTGGGAGCCAATTCACCCCTCCACTTT.

J is TRBJ2-1 and V is TRBV29-1, with unresolved D. V was trimmed by 3 bases and J by 0 bases, leaving 12 bases between them. Germline loops: CDR1 SQVTM, CDR2 ANQGSEA. The CDR3 has 15 residues. The CDR3 loop is CSVDPRYRSYNEQFF. The CDR3 DNA sequence: TGCAGCGTTGATCCCCGGTATCGCTCCTACAATGAGCAGTTCTTC.

The J gene is TRBJ1-4, the V gene TRBV7-9; 10 bases match TRBD1. The CDR3 loop spans 18 amino acids. Germline V gene data show CDR1 as SEHNR and CDR2 as FQNEAQ (reference sequence). Unmatched junction bases numbered 9, after V lost 2 bases and J lost 3 bases. The CDR3 DNA follows: TGTGCCAGCAGCTTATTCGGGGGGACAGGGGACGCTAATGAAAAACTGTTTTTT. Translation: CASSLFGGTGDANEKLFF.

The rearrangement links TRBV11-2 to TRBJ2-7; 7 bases fit TRBD2. V dropped 5 bases and J dropped 6; count of bases not matched to a gene: 10. Germline-derived CDR1 and CDR2 are SGHAT and FQNNGV. The CDR3 runs 14 residues. Here the CDR3 DNA reads TGTGCCAGCAGCCGAGGACTAGGGGCAACCGAGCAGTACTTC. This encodes CASSRGLGATEQYF.